What follows describes a single T cell receptor beta chain. The source of the sample is a study of shared clonotypes between healthy human individuals. The germline V and J ends were trimmed by 5 bases and 2 bases, with 13 bases remaining between them. The CDR3 is 15 amino acids. Per the germline V gene, CDR1 is SGHRS and CDR2 is YFSETQ. Using immunoSEQ multiplex PCR, the repertoire was profiled, and TCRdb retains in-frame clones only, with some absent. The sample lists some 550,000 clones, 97% occurring once. Sequencing used naive CD4+ T cells sorted from blood. The subset was: CD45RA+ positively selected. The receptor's source is a woman in her 30s in good health. V gene TRBV5-1 combines with J gene TRBJ2-2, with a weak D call TRBD1 (5 bases). CDR3 bases: TGCGCCAGCAGACAGGAAGCCATAAACACCGGGGAGCTGTTTTTT. Protein: CASRQEAINTGELFF.